This T cell receptor beta chain was documented in a study of spatial heterogeneity in lung cancer. This clonotype was seen ten or more times. The antigen remains undetermined. A library prepared for alpha chains yielded this beta chain as an off-target read; its size is of little meaning. Time point denoted: sample taken at primary tumor resection. TCRdb re-derived calls from the 5' RACE reads in MiXCR, one entry per CDR3 protein. The sample carries 13,000 to 15,000 distinct CDR3 sequences, around 5% recorded once. Study-level findings and limits: The number of expanded tumor alpha and beta chains correlated with mutation number.

V was clipped by 3 bases and J by 5 bases; unmatched bases: 8. Per germline, CDR1 WNHNN and CDR2 SYGVQD (reference sequence). This CDR3 contains 15 residues. The chain combines TRBV10-1 with TRBJ2-7; 9 nucleotides align to TRBD1. This receptor was taken from a female donor with early-stage non-small cell lung cancer. The specimen was lung tumor tissue, collected at surgery. CDR3 sequence (DNA): TGCGCCAGCAGTGACCCCGGGACAGGGTCTGACGAGCAGTACTTC. Its translation: CASSDPGTGSDEQYF.